The 10 T cell receptor beta chains reported below all come from one sample, sequenced in a study of T-cell reconstitution after alpha-beta-depleted transplantation in children. A library of TCRbeta sequences, prepared with unique molecular identifiers, was generated. TCRdb passed the PCR reads through MiXCR, listing each CDR3 protein once. The table lists about 460,000 distinct CDR3 sequences, under 12% of them singletons. The sample consisted of PBMCs, taken before TCRalphabeta/CD19-depleted stem cell transplant. The receptors stem from a child aged 2 to 15 with inherited bone marrow failure, due to receive a stem cell transplant.

This clonotype showed up just a few times. V is TRBV5-1 and J is TRBJ1-1; perhaps TRBD1 as D (6 bases). Germline V gene data show CDR1 as SGHRS and CDR2 as YFSETQ. V shed 0 bases and J shed 3 bases, with 12 bases lying between them. CDR3 size: 15 residues. Written as DNA, the CDR3 is TGCGCCAGCAGCTTGGGAGCAGGGGCATACACTGAAGCTTTCTTT. Translated: CASSLGAGAYTEAFF. The full variable domain, in which reference TRBV5-1 and TRBJ1-1 provide the parts outside the CDR3, is KAGVTQTPRYLIKTRGQQVTLSCSPISGHRSVSWYQQTPGQGLQFLFEYFSETQRNKGNFPGRFSGRQFSNSRSEMNVSTLELGDSALYLCASSLGAGAYTEAFFGQGTRLTVV.

CDR3 in DNA: TGTGCCAGCAGCCCGACTCGCGGGGCCAATGAGCAGTTCTTC. The encoded protein is CASSPTRGANEQFF. The chain recombines TRBV5-6 with TRBJ2-1; TRBD2 might be the D (6 bases). This CDR3 is 14 amino acids long. The V gene lost 4 bases and the J gene lost 6 bases, with 14 bases spanning the gap. Germline CDR1 is SGHDT and CDR2 is YYEEEE.

This clonotype was found many times. This sequence joins TRBV4-3 and TRBJ2-1; 7 positions agree with TRBD2. Unmatched junction bases numbered 11, after V lost 0 bases and J lost 6 bases. Germline-derived CDR1 and CDR2 are LGHNA and YSLEER. The CDR3 sequence is 17 residues long. The chain's CDR3 is CASSQDNWGEGVNEQFF. DNA of the CDR3: TGCGCCAGCAGCCAAGATAATTGGGGGGAGGGCGTCAATGAGCAGTTCTTC.

This clonotype was observed at least ten times. The chain has TRBV7-9 and TRBJ2-2; TRBD1 or TRBD2 may be the D gene (5 bases each). V was clipped by 4 bases and J by 1 base, with 10 bases between them. The CDR3 has 15 residues. Per the germline V gene, CDR1 is SEHNR and CDR2 is FQNEAQ (reference sequence). The CDR3 DNA is TGTGCCAGCAGCTGGGGACCTGGGAACACCGGGGAGCTGTTTTTT. This gives the protein CASSWGPGNTGELFF.

This clonotype was observed many times. The chain employs TRBV20-1 and TRBJ1-1, with D maybe TRBD1 (6 bases). This CDR3 contains 15 residues. V gave up 4 bases and J gave up 7 bases, with 22 bases separating them. Germline loops: CDR1 DFQATT, CDR2 SNEGSKA (reference sequence). CDR3 sequence reads: CSAISRGGVTGEAFF. CDR3 DNA sequence: TGCAGTGCTATCTCCAGGGGTGGGGTAACGGGTGAAGCTTTCTTT.

J is TRBJ2-7 and V is TRBV14; 7 nucleotides align to TRBD2. This CDR3 contains 15 residues. The germline V gene has CDR1 SGHDN and CDR2 FVKESK. J gave up 6 bases and V 1 base, and 9 bases lay outside the gene matches. CDR3 DNA sequence: TGTGCCAGCAGCCAAGTGGTCGGGAGGCCCCTCGAGCAGTACTTC. Protein sequence: CASSQVVGRPLEQYF.

There are a few counts of this clonotype. The genes are TRBV20-1 and TRBJ2-7; TRBD2 agrees at 10 bases. Germline-derived CDR1 and CDR2 are DFQATT and SNEGSKA (reference sequence). The CDR3 covers 18 residues. The ends lost 6 bases at V and 3 bases at J; junction bases unmatched: 20. CDR3 nucleotides: TGCAGTGCCAGTGGGGGGCTAGCGGGAGTCCCCACCCTCTACGAGCAGTACTTC. Translated: CSASGGLAGVPTLYEQYF.

CDR3 bases: TGTGCCAGCAGTTTTTCCAGGGCTTGGGACAATGAGCAGTTCTTC. This gives the protein CASSFSRAWDNEQFF. This chain joins TRBV27 and TRBJ2-1; D possibly corresponds to TRBD1 (5 bases). The germline V gene has CDR1 MNHEY and CDR2 SMNVEV (reference sequence). V was trimmed by 3 bases and J by 5 bases, leaving 14 bases between them. The CDR3 spans 15 residues.

In its sample, this clonotype was seen many times. The chain is built from TRBV4-3 and TRBJ2-1; 7 bases match TRBD2. CDR1 is LGHNA, CDR2 YSLEER, per germline. CDR3 length equals 16 residues. With V trimmed by 0 bases and J by 8 bases, 10 bases remained unmatched. In DNA form, the CDR3 reads TGCGCCAGCAGCCAAGAAGGACGGGGGGACTGGGATGAGCAGTTCTTC. Its protein product is CASSQEGRGDWDEQFF.

The chain is built from TRBV7-2 and TRBJ2-1; D unresolved. V gave up 1 base and J gave up 3 bases, with 10 bases separating them. From germline, CDR1 is SGHTA and CDR2 FQGNSA. The CDR3 covers 15 residues. CDR3 DNA: TGTGCCAGCAGCTTAGAGATAGCCCTCTACAATGAGCAGTTCTTC. Its translation: CASSLEIALYNEQFF.